This T cell receptor (beta chain) was sequenced for a study of T cells in Graves' hyperthyroidism and ophthalmopathy. Overall study results and limits: Blood shared most expanded thyroid clonotypes above 0.001. Ophthalmopathy and stable hyperthyroidism were told apart by a 13 V-J model. The model identified upcoming ophthalmopathy a median about 6.5 months ahead of onset.

CDR3 length equals 13 residues. Trimming removed 1 base from V and 7 bases from J, with 8 bases in between. Not enrolled were patients with uncontrolled infection, other autoimmune disease, pregnancy or lactation. Amplified regions were TCR beta CDR3 sequences from RNA transcripts. TCR CDR3 underwent first-round RT-PCR with the HTBI primer set. One entry per CDR3 protein results from TCRdb running MiXCR on the multiplex PCR reads. The table lists approximately 690,000 distinct CDR3 sequences, around 21% of them singletons. This clonotype was counted a few times. The antigen remains unidentified. This clonotype was obtained from a man aged 25 to 40 with Graves' ophthalmopathy. The sequencing sample was made of blood. The chain carries TRBV12-3 or TRBV12-4 and TRBJ2-1; possibly TRBD1 for D (6 bases). The CDR3 protein is CASSLGTANEQFF. The DNA for the CDR3 is TGTGCCAGCAGTTTAGGGACAGCAAATGAGCAGTTCTTC.